This entry lists 3 T cell receptor beta chains sequenced from one sample in a study of response to subunit inactivated influenza vaccine. Each CDR3 protein gets one entry after TCRdb re-called the RT-PCR reads with MiXCR. Of more than 500,000 distinct CDR3 sequences listed, over 9% are singletons. This sample was shared with a second study, whose subject was T cells expressing NK-cell markers. That source adds: Generation of TCR beta cDNA was performed by 5'RACE template switching incorporating UMIs.

This specimen was PBMCs from blood, taken on the day of vaccination. The source is a man aged 50 to 59 who received an inactivated influenza vaccine.

The genes are TRBV20-1 and TRBJ1-4, with unresolved D. With 3 bases removed from V and 4 bases from J, the gap between germline ends came to 15 bases. Germline values: CDR1 DFQATT, CDR2 SNEGSKA (reference sequence). The CDR3 spans 15 residues. As DNA, the CDR3 is TGCAGTGCTAGGATGGAGAGCTTCAGTAATGAAAAACTGTTTTTT. Protein product: CSARMESFSNEKLFF.

V and J are TRBV7-2 and TRBJ2-5; TRBD2 is a possible D gene (5 bases). Germline V gene data show CDR1 as SGHTA and CDR2 as FQGNSA. Trimming pared 2 bases from V and 1 base from J, leaving 11 bases between. CDR3 length equals 15 residues. The CDR3 DNA follows: TGTGCCAGCAGCTTATTGGTGGGGAGCCAAGAGACCCAGTACTTC. Translated, it gives CASSLLVGSQETQYF.

V usage is TRBV11-2 and J usage is TRBJ2-7; possible D gene TRBD2, 5 bases. CDR1 and CDR2 (germline): SGHAT, FQNNGV. V lost 6 bases to trimming and J lost 4 bases, with 13 bases between them. The CDR3 spans 13 residues. In DNA, the CDR3 is TGTGCCAGCAGTTGGCGGGTGGCGTACGAGCAGTACTTC. Its protein is CASSWRVAYEQYF.